The entry that follows covers one T cell receptor (beta chain) sequence. This entry belongs to a study of CD8 T cells in Susac syndrome. A quantity of about 0.5 to 1 ug RNA underwent reverse transcription using random hexamers. Across 54 Vbeta and 13 Jbeta, immunoSEQ multiplex PCR amplified TCR beta CDR3. Each CDR3 protein gets one entry after TCRdb re-called the immunoSEQ multiplex PCR reads with MiXCR. The sample holds 110,000 to 150,000 distinct CDR3 sequences, roughly 95% seen once. This clonotype was obtained from a human donor with Susac syndrome. The sample taken for sequencing was CD4+ T cells from PBMCs.

The CDR3 loop is CASSRGAALSSYNEQFF. CDR3 DNA sequence: TGCGCCAGCTCCCGAGGGGCGGCGCTGAGCTCCTACAATGAGCAGTTCTTC. This chain connects TRBV4-1 to TRBJ2-1, with D perhaps given as TRBD1 or TRBD2 (5 bases each). Trimming removed 8 bases at V and 0 bases at J, with 20 bases between. The germline V gene has CDR1 MGHRA and CDR2 YSYEKL. This CDR3 is 17 amino acids long.